This T cell receptor beta chain came from a study of blood T cell repertoires in COVID-19. Study summary: COVID-19 samples from acute and convalescent phases originated in the United States, Italy and Spain.

This CDR3 spans 13 amino acids. Looked up from germline, CDR1 is SNHLY and CDR2 is FYNNEI. V lost 9 bases to trimming and J lost 7 bases, with 16 bases between them. Per the original methods: Amplified reference gene primers provided the basis for estimating nucleated cell counts. Sequenced by immunoSEQ multiplex PCR; TCRdb stores in-frame clones only, minus some. V and J calls and clone size are those listed in that table; D and trimming were worked out from the DNA. This repertoire shows 4,000 to 6,000 clones, around 88% found once; its top ten account for around 40%. Seattle enrolled patients during active infection and tracked them longitudinally.

The clonotype was recovered from a man between 65 and 80 years old with COVID-19, enrolled during active disease. The rearrangement uses TRBV2 and TRBJ2-1, with a possible D match to TRBD2 (5 bases). The sequenced sample was peripheral blood. CDR3 nucleotides: TGTGCCAGTTTCTTAGGACGGGAAAATGAGCAGTTCTTC. Protein product: CASFLGRENEQFF.